The 20 T cell receptor beta chains below come from one sample, sequenced in a study of identifying expanded T cells in peripheral blood. Measured with immunoSEQ multiplex PCR; TCRdb has only the in-frame clones, and not every one. The sample records about 90,000 clones, 80% to 90% being singletons. Sequenced sample: blood. Receptors originate from a person aged 18 to 70 in good health.

The chain joins TRBV30 to TRBJ1-5; TRBD1 might be the D (5 bases). The CDR3 has 12 amino acids. The germline CDR1 and CDR2 sequences are GTSNPN and SVGIG (reference sequence). Trimming stripped 2 bases from V and 7 bases from J, with 9 bases between. The CDR3 loop is CAWSPGGQPQHF. CDR3 in DNA: TGTGCCTGGAGTCCCGGGGGACAGCCCCAGCATTTT.

This clone is a singleton in its sample. The V call is TRBV5-1, the J call TRBJ2-2; D call uncertain. The CDR3 totals 16 residues. V was shortened by 0 bases and J by 3 bases, with 12 bases between the two germline ends. CDR1 and CDR2 from the germline V gene are SGHRS and YFSETQ. This chain's CDR3 is CASSLALDGDTGELFF. CDR3 nucleotides: TGCGCCAGCAGCTTGGCCCTGGACGGCGACACCGGGGAGCTGTTTTTT.

V usage is TRBV7-2 and J usage is TRBJ1-6, with TRBD1 as a possible D gene (6 bases). This CDR3 spans 17 amino acids. Trimming cost V 5 bases and J 7 bases, with 21 bases left between them. Germline V gene lookup returns CDR1 SGHTA and CDR2 FQGNSA. CDR3 protein: CASSQGTPGRRNSPLHF. CDR3 DNA: TGTGCCAGCAGCCAGGGGACGCCGGGGAGGAGGAATTCACCCCTCCACTTT.

This clone was seen more than once but under ten times. The chain links TRBV6-5 to TRBJ1-4, with no clear D. Trimming took 4 bases from V and 3 from J, leaving 9 bases between them. This CDR3 comprises 14 residues. CDR1 is MNHEY, CDR2 SVGAGI, per germline. CDR3 residues: CASSFDTSNEKLFF. CDR3 nucleotides: TGTGCCAGCAGTTTCGACACCTCTAATGAAAAACTGTTTTTT.

This rearrangement joins TRBV30 to TRBJ2-5; D is uncertain. Trimming cost V 5 bases and J 1 base, with 2 bases left between them. Germline V gene sequence: CDR1 GTSNPN, CDR2 SVGIG (reference sequence). The CDR3 has 10 amino acids. The CDR3 spells CAWLQETQYF. In DNA, the CDR3 is TGTGCCTGGCTCCAAGAGACCCAGTACTTC.

This chain connects TRBV6-1 to TRBJ1-4; D ambiguous. Looked up from germline, CDR1 is MNHNS and CDR2 is SASEGT. The V end was cut by 6 bases, the J end by 6 bases, with 14 bases between. This CDR3 has 14 residues. CDR3 residues: CASREYAADEKLFF. The CDR3 DNA follows: TGTGCCAGCAGAGAATATGCAGCTGATGAAAAACTGTTTTTT.

The chain carries TRBV5-4 and TRBJ1-5, with D uncertain. From germline, CDR1 is SGHNT and CDR2 YYREEE (reference sequence). The CDR3 runs to 15 residues. V lost 0 bases and J 1 base, leaving 8 bases between the germline ends. The CDR3 DNA is TGTGCCAGCAGCTTGGTGGGGTCGAGCAATCAGCCCCAGCATTTT. Protein sequence: CASSLVGSSNQPQHF.

The CDR3 DNA sequence: TGTGCCAGCAGCCAGGCGGGTTACGAGCAGTACTTC. Protein: CASSQAGYEQYF. This chain connects TRBV11-3 to TRBJ2-7; D might be TRBD2 (5 bases). The CDR3 spans 12 residues. Germline V CDR1 and CDR2: SGHNT, YENEEA. The V end lost 5 bases, the J end lost 4 bases, and 9 bases lay between the germline ends.

V usage is TRBV4-3 and J usage is TRBJ1-4, with 7 nucleotides matching TRBD1. This CDR3 is built from 17 residues. Trimming at V came to 1 base and at J to 5 bases, leaving 10 bases not matched to a gene. Germline lookup yields CDR1 LGHNA and CDR2 YSLEER. This CDR3 is CASSQAPRAGGNEKLFF. The DNA of the CDR3 is TGCGCCAGCAGCCAAGCCCCAAGGGCAGGGGGGAATGAAAAACTGTTTTTT.

This clone was recorded once. The V gene is TRBV2, the J gene TRBJ2-2; D uncertain. V was cut by 1 base and J by 14 bases, with 11 bases left in between. Per germline, CDR1 SNHLY and CDR2 FYNNEI. The CDR3 runs 12 residues. CDR3 sequence: CASSEGASPLFF. The DNA of the CDR3 is TGTGCCAGCAGTGAAGGCGCGAGCCCACTGTTTTTT.

The chain carries TRBV7-9 and TRBJ2-1; D remains unclear. CDR3 length: 14 residues. Germline CDR1 and CDR2: SEHNR and FQNEAQ (reference sequence). Between the trimmed V and J ends, which lost 0 bases and 12 bases, there was a span of 15 bases. For the CDR3, the DNA is TGTGCCAGCAGCTTAGCTCGAGCAGTCGACGGGCAGTTCTTC. Its translation: CASSLARAVDGQFF.

The chain has TRBV14 and TRBJ2-3, with 7 bases identical to TRBD2. CDR1 and CDR2 (germline): SGHDN, FVKESK. The CDR3 has 17 amino acids. The V segment lost 1 base and the J segment 6 bases; nucleotides outside the gene matches: 13. For the CDR3, the DNA is TGTGCCAGCAGCCAAGGGGGGGGAGGCAGTTTGATGGATACGCAGTATTTT. Translated, it gives CASSQGGGGSLMDTQYF. The variable domain in full, completed from reference TRBV14 and TRBJ2-3, reads EAGVTQFPSHSVIEKGQTVTLRCDPISGHDNLYWYRRVMGKEIKFLLHFVKESKQDESGMPNNRFLAERTGGTYSTLKVQPAELEDSGVYFCASSQGGGGSLMDTQYFGPGTRLTVL.

The chain employs TRBV30 and TRBJ2-5; D remains unclear. Germline-derived CDR1 and CDR2 are GTSNPN and SVGIG (reference sequence). V was cut by 4 bases and J by 2 bases, with 14 bases left in between. The CDR3 is 14 residues long. For the CDR3, the DNA is TGTGCCTGGAATGGCCTCAGGAGTCAAGAGACCCAGTACTTC. It translates to CAWNGLRSQETQYF.

The chain uses TRBV5-6 and TRBJ2-3; D perhaps matches TRBD2 (7 bases). In germline, CDR1 is SGHDT, CDR2 YYEEEE. The CDR3 runs 17 residues. V lost 0 bases and J 4 bases, leaving 18 bases between the germline ends. As DNA, the CDR3 is TGTGCCAGCAGCTTGGTAGGGTGGGGCGGGGGCTCAGATACGCAGTATTTT. Residues: CASSLVGWGGGSDTQYF.

The V gene is TRBV2, the J gene TRBJ1-1, with 9 bases lining up with TRBD1. Germline CDR1 and CDR2: SNHLY and FYNNEI. The ends lost 6 bases at V and 6 bases at J; junction bases unmatched: 5. The CDR3 runs to 13 residues. The CDR3 DNA follows: TGTGCCAGCAGAGGGACAGGGATGGCTGAAGCTTTCTTT. Its translation is CASRGTGMAEAFF.

This chain uses TRBV6-5 with TRBJ1-5, with 7 bases aligning to TRBD1. The germline V gene encodes CDR1 MNHEY and CDR2 SVGAGI. The CDR3 length is 12 residues. J lost 8 bases, V lost 6 bases, and 4 bases had no gene match. CDR3 residues: CASSRQGEPQHF. The CDR3 DNA is TGTGCCAGCAGCCGACAGGGAGAGCCCCAGCATTTT.

The chain employs TRBV7-9 and TRBJ2-1; 10 bases map to TRBD1. After removal of 4 bases from V and 6 bases from J, the junction contained 9 bases not matched to a gene. The germline V gene encodes CDR1 SEHNR and CDR2 FQNEAQ (reference sequence). The CDR3 loop spans 16 amino acids. The CDR3 loop is CASSSSGGTGVNEQFF. CDR3 nucleotides: TGTGCCAGCAGCTCATCCGGAGGGACAGGGGTCAATGAGCAGTTCTTC.

This clone was counted only a few times. V and J are TRBV4-3 and TRBJ1-4; D is possibly TRBD1 (5 bases). The CDR3 length is 15 residues. The germline gives CDR1 LGHNA, CDR2 YSLEER. Trimming pared 1 base from V and 7 bases from J, leaving 13 bases between. Here the CDR3 reads CASSQGSTGGEKLFF. CDR3 coding DNA: TGCGCCAGCAGCCAAGGAAGTACAGGCGGTGAAAAACTGTTTTTT.

The chain carries TRBV6-1 and TRBJ2-1; TRBD1 might be the D (6 bases). The V end was cut by 5 bases, the J end by 0 bases, with 11 bases between. Germline values: CDR1 MNHNS, CDR2 SASEGT. CDR3 length equals 15 residues. The CDR3 DNA is TGTGCCAGCAGTCCATCGACAGGCTCCTACAATGAGCAGTTCTTC. Amino acid sequence: CASSPSTGSYNEQFF.

This sequence joins TRBV11-3 and TRBJ1-6, with D perhaps TRBD1 (5 bases). This CDR3 comprises 13 residues. V shed 4 bases and J shed 8 bases, with 9 bases lying between them. Germline V CDR1 and CDR2: SGHNT, YENEEA. The CDR3 DNA sequence: TGTGCCAGCAGCTCCAGGGTATATTCACCCCTCCACTTT. Residues: CASSSRVYSPLHF.